This T cell receptor beta chain was profiled in a study of blood T cells in healthy people across ages. This clonotype was observed a few times. It was with a sample-barcoded 5' primer and a J-beta primer mix that a second PCR of roughly 7 to 12 cycles was run. MiXCR, run by TCRdb on the 5' RACE reads, gives a single entry per CDR3 protein. The table has roughly 1 million distinct CDR3 sequences, 20% to 25% seen once. Germline CDR1 and CDR2: SGHTA and FQGNSA. This CDR3 has 12 residues. The V end lost 1 base, the J end lost 9 bases, and 9 bases lay between the germline ends. These data were also filed under a second study, of T cells of mothers and their children.

The sequenced sample consisted of blood. This receptor was taken from a girl aged 2-10 years in good health. The chain employs TRBV7-2 and TRBJ1-1; no clear D. In nucleotides, the CDR3 is TGTGCCAGCAGCTTAGTCCATGAGAAAGCTTTCTTT. This gives the protein CASSLVHEKAFF.